Below, 20 T cell receptor beta chains from the same sample are listed, as sequenced in a study of CD8 T cells in ankylosing spondylitis. Study-level findings and limits: Seven or eight highly homologous variants made up a TCR beta motif, and this motif appeared characteristic of ankylosing spondylitis blood.

No cognate antigen is known for these TCRs. A single record per CDR3 protein comes from TCRdb applying MiXCR to the 5' RACE reads. Of some 840,000 distinct CDR3 sequences listed, approximately 12% are singletons. Specimen: blood, either unsorted or a sorted T cell fraction (not recorded which). The receptors derive from a male donor with ankylosing spondylitis.

There are a few counts of this clonotype. The rearrangement links TRBV9 to TRBJ2-3, with 7 bases fitting TRBD1. The CDR3 consists of 14 residues. Germline loops: CDR1 SGDLS, CDR2 YYNGEE. Trimming took 2 bases from V and 6 from J; bases not matched to a gene: 6. This CDR3 reads CASSVTDRDDTQYF. The CDR3 region has the DNA TGTGCCAGCAGCGTCACTGACAGGGATGATACGCAGTATTTT.

This clonotype appeared many times. The CDR3 reads CASSRREYTEAFF. DNA for the CDR3: TGCGCCAGCAGCCGGAGAGAGTACACTGAAGCTTTCTTT. The rearrangement links TRBV4-3 to TRBJ1-1; D uncertain. CDR3 length: 13 amino acids. The germline CDR1 and CDR2 sequences are LGHNA and YSLEER. V lost 4 bases, J lost 3 bases, and 9 bases lay in between.

This clonotype was picked up a small number of times. CDR3 nucleotide sequence: TGTGCCAGCTCCCCCAAGAGACTCGCCCGGGTTGAGCAGTACTTC. It is translated as CASSPKRLARVEQYF. The chain combines TRBV6-1 with TRBJ2-7; D ambiguous. Trimming stripped 8 bases from V and 7 bases from J, with 24 bases between. Looked up from germline, CDR1 is MNHNS and CDR2 is SASEGT. The CDR3 has 15 residues.

The chain is built from TRBV20-1 and TRBJ2-2; D unclear. CDR1 is DFQATT and CDR2 is SNEGSKA in the germline V gene (reference sequence). This CDR3 is built from 13 residues. V was shortened by 6 bases and J by 4 bases, with 12 bases between the two germline ends. The CDR3 region has the DNA TGCAGTGCAACTTCGGAGAGCACCGGGGAGCTGTTTTTT. As protein: CSATSESTGELFF.

The chain employs TRBV7-2 and TRBJ2-7; no firm D call. This CDR3 is 13 amino acids long. Per germline, CDR1 SGHTA and CDR2 FQGNSA. V dropped 3 bases and J dropped 3 bases, with 9 bases sitting between them. The CDR3 DNA follows: TGTGCCAGCAGCTTTCAAAGCAACTACGAGCAGTACTTC. This gives the protein CASSFQSNYEQYF.

CDR3 sequence: CSATSTNGPYNEQFF. The CDR3 DNA reads as TGCAGTGCTACGTCGACTAATGGCCCCTACAATGAGCAGTTCTTC. The genes are TRBV20-1 and TRBJ2-1; D possibly corresponds to TRBD2 (5 bases). The V and J ends lost 4 bases and 2 bases respectively, with 15 bases between them. CDR3 length: 15 residues. The V gene's germline CDR1 is DFQATT and CDR2 SNEGSKA (reference sequence).

The chain joins TRBV5-6 to TRBJ2-6, with 11 bases identical to TRBD1. Germline CDR1 and CDR2: SGHDT and YYEEEE. The CDR3 covers 21 residues. V shed 2 bases and J 3 bases; nucleotides not matched to a gene: 16. CDR3 in DNA: TGTGCCAGCAGCTTATATTTCCCCGGGACAGGGGGGCAGGATGGGGCCAACGTCCTGACTTTC. This sequence encodes CASSLYFPGTGGQDGANVLTF.

The chain has TRBV20-1 and TRBJ2-3; 10 nucleotides line up with TRBD2. CDR1 and CDR2 (germline): DFQATT, SNEGSKA (reference sequence). The CDR3 spans 16 residues. The V gene end was trimmed by 5 bases and the J gene end by 4 bases; junction bases not matched to a gene: 12. In nucleotides, the CDR3 is TGCAGTGCTGGGCGTATAGCGGGAGGTCCCCCAGATACGCAGTATTTT. Translated: CSAGRIAGGPPDTQYF.

The genes are TRBV21-1 and TRBJ1-4. TRBV21-1 is an annotated pseudogene. The CDR3 loop spans 14 amino acids. Here the CDR3 reads CASSKEERRKKLFF. As DNA, the CDR3 is TGTGCCAGCAGCAAAGAAGAGAGAAGGAAAAAACTGTTTTTT.

This clonotype was detected a few times. Sequence at one end of the junction differs from germline and may be a read error. V is TRBV7-7 and J is TRBJ1-1, with D tentatively TRBD1 (6 bases). The CDR3 contains 15 residues. In germline, CDR1 is SSHAT, CDR2 FNYEAQ (reference sequence). The CDR3 reads CASSPGLGANTEAFF. CDR3 nucleotides: TGTGCTAGCAGCCCGGGGTTGGGGGCGAACACTGAAGCTTTCTTT. Variable domain in full (rest from reference TRBV7-7 and TRBJ1-1): GAGVSQSPRYKVTKRGQDVTLRCDPISSHATLYWYQQALGQGPEFLTYFNYEAQPDKSGLPSDRFSAERPEGSISTLTIQRTEQRDSAMYRCASSPGLGANTEAFFGQGTRLTVV.

The chain carries TRBV6-5 and TRBJ1-4, with 7 bases that match TRBD1. There are 15 residues in the CDR3. In germline, CDR1 is MNHEY, CDR2 SVGAGI. With 2 bases clipped from V and 8 bases from J, the junction kept 8 bases outside the gene matches. CDR3 loop: CASSYNRDSGEKLFF. The CDR3 nucleotides read TGTGCCAGCAGTTACAACCGGGACAGCGGGGAAAAACTGTTTTTT.

The chain combines TRBV5-6 with TRBJ1-1; D ambiguous. The V gene's germline CDR1 is SGHDT and CDR2 YYEEEE. CDR3 length: 15 amino acids. The V and J ends lost 4 bases and 1 base respectively, with 14 bases between them. The CDR3 spells CASSTPRAGNTEAFF. In DNA, the CDR3 is TGTGCCAGCAGCACCCCGCGCGCGGGGAACACTGAAGCTTTCTTT.

This clonotype came up many times. The chain uses TRBV20-1 and TRBJ1-3; possibly TRBD1 for D (6 bases). This CDR3 spans 15 amino acids. Trimming cost V 5 bases and J 0 bases, with 14 bases left between them. Germline assignment: CDR1 DFQATT and CDR2 SNEGSKA (reference sequence). CDR3 residues: CSAGGARGSGNTIYF. The DNA for the CDR3 is TGCAGTGCTGGGGGGGCGAGGGGCTCTGGAAACACCATATATTTT.

The sample holds a few counts of this clonotype. The V gene is TRBV28, the J gene TRBJ1-1; D perhaps matches TRBD1 (6 bases). CDR3 length: 15 amino acids. V was cut by 2 bases and J by 2 bases, with 12 bases left in between. Germline-derived CDR1 and CDR2 are MDHEN and SYDVKM. The CDR3 coding sequence is TGTGCCAGCAGTTTAAGGTGGACAGAAAACACTGAAGCTTTCTTT. It encodes CASSLRWTENTEAFF.

This clonotype was found a few times. V usage is TRBV2 and J usage is TRBJ2-3; 7 bases match TRBD2. The V segment lost 8 bases and the J segment 2 bases; nucleotides outside the gene matches: 4. This CDR3 contains 13 residues. Germline assignment: CDR1 SNHLY and CDR2 FYNNEI. The CDR3, as DNA: TGTGCCAGCTCGGGACTAACCACAGATACGCAGTATTTT. Translating gives CASSGLTTDTQYF.

This clonotype was seen repeatedly, ten times or more. The chain uses TRBV7-9 and TRBJ1-1; no reliable D call. Germline V lookup: CDR1 SEHNR, CDR2 FQNEAQ (reference sequence). The CDR3 loop spans 12 amino acids. Trimming pared 6 bases from V and 5 bases from J, leaving 10 bases between. The CDR3 reads CASSLKDTEAFF. For the CDR3, the DNA is TGTGCCAGCAGTTTAAAGGATACTGAAGCTTTCTTT. The entire variable domain, with the rest obtained from reference TRBV7-9 and TRBJ1-1, is as follows: DTGVSQNPRHKITKRGQNVTFRCDPISEHNRLYWYRQTLGQGPEFLTYFQNEAQLEKSRLLSDRFSAERPKGSFSTLEIQRTEQGDSAMYLCASSLKDTEAFFGQGTRLTVV.

This clonotype was seen a few times. The rearrangement links TRBV4-1 to TRBJ1-5, with 7 bases aligning to TRBD1. Germline CDR1 is MGHRA and CDR2 is YSYEKL. The CDR3 is 16 residues long. The ends lost 4 bases at V and 6 bases at J; junction bases unmatched: 12. The CDR3 sequence is CASSPSTGSYSQPQHF. In nucleotides, the CDR3 is TGCGCCAGCAGCCCCTCGACAGGGTCATACAGTCAGCCCCAGCATTTT.

This rearrangement joins TRBV7-9 to TRBJ2-7; D possibly matches TRBD1 or TRBD2 (5 bases each). Germline CDR1 SEHNR, CDR2 FQNEAQ (reference sequence). The CDR3 sequence is 13 residues long. V was shortened by 0 bases and J by 5 bases, with 8 bases between the two germline ends. The CDR3 region is CASSLAMGDEQYF. Here the CDR3 DNA reads TGTGCCAGCAGCTTAGCGATGGGGGACGAGCAGTACTTC.

The chain is built from TRBV6-1 and TRBJ1-1; D possibly corresponds to TRBD1 (6 bases). V shed 6 bases and J shed 3 bases, with 20 bases lying between them. This CDR3 comprises 16 residues. Germline CDR1 and CDR2: MNHNS and SASEGT. The CDR3 protein is CASSPPEGHPDTEAFF. The DNA of the CDR3 is TGTGCCAGCAGCCCCCCGGAGGGACATCCGGACACTGAAGCTTTCTTT.

The chain carries TRBV3-1 and TRBJ2-1; TRBD2 aligns across 7 bases. This CDR3 is built from 16 residues. The junction had 7 bases not matched to a gene; V was cut back by 3 bases and J by 2 bases. Germline V gives CDR1 LGHDT, CDR2 YNNKEL (reference sequence). CDR3 sequence reads: CASSHPVAGAYNEQFF. For the CDR3, the DNA is TGTGCCAGCAGCCACCCTGTGGCGGGAGCCTACAATGAGCAGTTCTTC.